The entry below gives a single TCR beta chain sequence along with its context. Its target is unknown. Measured with immunoSEQ multiplex PCR; TCRdb has only the in-frame clones, and not every one. The sample lists about 150,000 clones; just over 90% were seen once. The sample comes from a study of T cell responses to AZD1222 COVID-19 vaccine. The study's findings and limits: Donors were largely white British and mainly female; clonal diversity was possibly underestimated. Repertoire sampling happened only post peak T cell response. Only a handful of AZD1222 recipients were seropositive at baseline.

This CDR3 is 15 amino acids long. V gave up 5 bases and J gave up 0 bases, with 10 bases separating them. Germline loops: CDR1 SGHVS, CDR2 FNYEAQ. The chain couples TRBV7-6 to TRBJ2-2; a possible D gene is TRBD2 (5 bases). This TCR came from an adult in good health. Material: peripheral blood, obtained on day 0 of AZD1222 vaccination. CDR3 sequence reads: CASSPGETNTGELFF. The CDR3 nucleotides read TGTGCCAGCAGCCCCGGGGAGACGAACACCGGGGAGCTGTTTTTT.